A selection of T cell receptor beta chains follows, all from one sample in a study of T cell responses to AZD1222 COVID-19 vaccine. Sequencing was performed with immunoSEQ multiplex PCR; in TCRdb, only in-frame clones are kept and a portion is missing. Of roughly 40,000 clones listed, 80% to 90% are singletons. Sequenced here: peripheral blood, sampled 28 days after the second dose of the MenACWY control vaccine. All receptors derive from an adult who received the MenACWY meningococcal vaccine as a control. CDR3s include the opening cysteine and the closing phenylalanine or tryptophan. A D gene is named only where the DNA matches it firmly. Some rows have no size entry. The others give once, few or many, or a class for an expanded clone.

size	V	D	J	CDR3	DNA
few	TRBV20-1	.	TRBJ1-4	CSALRNEKLFF	TGCAGTGCTTTAAGAAATGAAAAACTGTTTTTT
once	TRBV29-1	.	TRBJ2-7	CSARNLYSREQYF	TGCAGCGCCCGCAATTTATACAGCCGGGAGCAGTACTTC
.	TRBV15	TRBD1	TRBJ1-4	CATSDGQGAREKLFF	TGTGCCACCAGCGATGGACAGGGGGCCCGAGAAAAACTGTTTTTT
.	TRBV4-1	.	TRBJ1-4	CASSQDSTGRGSSEKLFF	TGCGCCAGCAGCCAAGATTCTACGGGACGGGGGTCGAGTGAAAAACTGTTTTTT
.	TRBV12-3/TRBV12-4	.	TRBJ1-1	CASTREGNTEAFF	TGTGCCAGCACCCGAGAGGGGAACACTGAAGCTTTCTTT
.	TRBV28	TRBD2	TRBJ2-1	CASGIAGGFSYNEQFF	TGTGCCAGCGGGATAGCGGGAGGGTTCTCCTACAATGAGCAGTTCTTC
.	TRBV24-1	TRBD2	TRBJ2-5	CATSDLLAEQETQYF	TGTGCCACCAGTGATCTACTAGCGGAACAAGAGACCCAGTACTTC
.	TRBV27	.	TRBJ1-5	CASWSSNQPQHF	TGTGCCAGCTGGAGTAGCAATCAGCCCCAGCATTTT
.	TRBV19	.	TRBJ1-5	CASSLHSWGGQPQHF	TGTGCCAGTAGTCTCCATAGTTGGGGTGGTCAGCCCCAGCATTTT
.	TRBV7-9	.	TRBJ1-3	CASSLGQGPGNTIYF	TGTGCCAGCAGCTTGGGCCAGGGCCCTGGAAACACCATATATTTT
.	TRBV5-1	TRBD1	TRBJ1-2	CASSLKGAVEPSNYGYTF	TGCGCCAGCAGCTTGAAGGGGGCAGTCGAGCCCTCTAACTATGGCTACACCTTC
.	TRBV15	TRBD1	TRBJ1-5	CATSSRDRGPASNQPQHF	TGTGCCACCAGCAGCCGGGACAGGGGGCCAGCAAGCAATCAGCCCCAGCATTTT
.	TRBV24-1	.	TRBJ2-2	CAVGRRTGELFF	TGTGCCGTCGGCAGGCGAACCGGGGAGCTGTTTTTT
.	TRBV27	TRBD2	TRBJ2-1	CASSFFASGRNEQFF	TGTGCCAGCAGTTTTTTTGCTAGCGGGAGGAATGAGCAGTTCTTC
once	TRBV29-1	.	TRBJ2-7	CSGGEGSYEQYF	TGCAGCGGTGGCGAGGGTTCCTACGAGCAGTACTTC
.	TRBV7-9	.	TRBJ2-1	CASSLGANEQFF	TGTGCCAGCAGCTTAGGGGCGAATGAGCAGTTCTTC
once	TRBV11-2	.	TRBJ1-4	CASSLVRPTNEKLFF	TGTGCCAGCAGCTTAGTCCGACCCACTAATGAAAAACTGTTTTTT
.	TRBV12-5	TRBD2	TRBJ2-1	CASGSGLDSSEQFF	TGTGCTAGTGGTTCAGGACTAGACTCAAGTGAGCAGTTCTTC
.	TRBV11-2	TRBD2	TRBJ2-1	CASSPLAGGRLGEQFF	TGTGCCAGCAGCCCGTTAGCGGGAGGGCGGCTCGGTGAGCAGTTCTTC
.	TRBV2	.	TRBJ1-4	CASSERQVGEKLFF	TGTGCCAGCAGTGAGAGACAGGTTGGGGAAAAACTGTTTTTT
.	TRBV28	TRBD1	TRBJ2-1	CASSSGTGNFNEQFF	TGTGCCAGCAGCTCCGGGACAGGGAACTTCAATGAGCAGTTCTTC
.	TRBV7-6	.	TRBJ2-2	CASSLEGGNTGELFF	TGTGCCAGCAGCTTAGAGGGGGGAAACACCGGGGAGCTGTTTTTT
.	TRBV11-2	.	TRBJ1-4	CASSPPSPTNEKLFF	TGTGCCAGCAGCCCCCCGTCTCCAACTAATGAAAAACTGTTTTTT
.	TRBV7-3	.	TRBJ2-2	CASSLTSRVGTGELFF	TGTGCCAGCAGCTTAACTAGCCGCGTAGGCACCGGGGAGCTGTTTTTT
.	TRBV14	.	TRBJ1-1	CASSQVLGITEAFF	TGTGCCAGCAGCCAAGTGCTGGGAATCACTGAAGCTTTCTTT
.	TRBV10-3	TRBD2	TRBJ2-5	CAIRPGTTEETQYF	TGTGCCATCAGACCAGGGACTACCGAGGAGACCCAGTACTTC
.	TRBV27	.	TRBJ2-7	CASSPSREAIRYEQYF	TGTGCCAGCAGTCCCTCAAGAGAGGCCATTCGCTACGAGCAGTACTTC
.	TRBV7-9	TRBD1	TRBJ1-6	CASSYPTQTGNNSPLHF	TGTGCCAGCAGCTACCCGACACAGACAGGGAATAATTCACCCCTCCACTTT
.	TRBV7-8	.	TRBJ2-7	CASSSRTDIWTYEQYF	TGTGCCAGCAGCTCCAGAACGGACATTTGGACGTACGAGCAGTACTTC
.	TRBV5-1	.	TRBJ2-2	CASSGTGELFF	TGCGCCAGCAGCGGCACCGGGGAGCTGTTTTTT
.	TRBV6-5	.	TRBJ1-5	CASSYPRGGQPQHF	TGTGCCAGCAGTTACCCCCGGGGGGGGCAGCCCCAGCATTTT
.	TRBV28	TRBD2	TRBJ2-7	CASTLTGTSGEQYF	TGTGCCAGCACCCTCACCGGGACTAGTGGCGAGCAGTACTTC
.	TRBV29-1	.	TRBJ2-1	CSVGRDNEQFF	TGCAGCGTTGGACGGGACAATGAGCAGTTCTTC
.	TRBV6-5	TRBD1	TRBJ2-3	CASNLDRVADTQYF	TGTGCCAGCAACTTAGACAGGGTGGCAGATACGCAGTATTTT
once	TRBV28	TRBD2	TRBJ2-3	CASSLGGTSGLTDTQYF	TGTGCCAGCAGTTTAGGGGGGACTAGCGGGCTCACAGATACGCAGTATTTT
.	TRBV2	.	TRBJ1-4	CASSEGGSMFF	TGTGCCAGCAGTGAGGGGGGGTCGATGTTTTTT
.	TRBV11-2	.	TRBJ2-3	CASSLGGAGTDTQYF	TGTGCCAGCAGCTTAGGGGGGGCCGGCACAGATACGCAGTATTTT
.	TRBV4-2	TRBD1	TRBJ2-1	CASSTGGDEQFF	TGTGCCAGCAGCACAGGGGGTGATGAGCAGTTCTTC
.	TRBV5-1	.	TRBJ1-1	CASSLIQASNTEAFF	TGCGCCAGCAGCTTGATCCAGGCCTCTAACACTGAAGCTTTCTTT
.	TRBV5-1	.	TRBJ2-7	CASSRDGSSYEQYF	TGCGCCAGCAGCCGGGACGGATCCTCTTACGAGCAGTACTTC
once	TRBV9	TRBD2	TRBJ2-3	CASSQGLAGDIDTQYF	TGTGCCAGCAGCCAGGGACTAGCGGGAGATATAGATACGCAGTATTTT